Given below is one T cell receptor beta chain in context. Its antigen is undetermined. Since all of the isolated RNA was reverse transcribed, expressed TCRB transcripts were what got sequenced. Only in-frame clones appear in the TCRdb table, and some are missing; sequencing was by immunoSEQ multiplex PCR. The data show around 500,000 clones, 30% seen once. The CDR3 length is 13 residues. Germline CDR1 reads GTSNPN; CDR2 reads SVGIG (reference sequence). Trimming removed 2 bases from V and 3 bases from J, with 8 bases in between. The data originate from a study of beta chain features in type 1 diabetes. Study-wide results and limits: The VDJ junctions of type 1 diabetes patients carried fewer insertions and more deletions.

This sequence was found in a man younger than 30 in good health. The sequencing sample was made of naive CD4+ T cells from blood. The rearrangement joins TRBV30 to TRBJ1-3; D gene uncertain. The CDR3 here is CAWSRSGGNTIYF. The CDR3 DNA sequence: TGTGCCTGGAGTCGCTCGGGTGGAAACACCATATATTTT.